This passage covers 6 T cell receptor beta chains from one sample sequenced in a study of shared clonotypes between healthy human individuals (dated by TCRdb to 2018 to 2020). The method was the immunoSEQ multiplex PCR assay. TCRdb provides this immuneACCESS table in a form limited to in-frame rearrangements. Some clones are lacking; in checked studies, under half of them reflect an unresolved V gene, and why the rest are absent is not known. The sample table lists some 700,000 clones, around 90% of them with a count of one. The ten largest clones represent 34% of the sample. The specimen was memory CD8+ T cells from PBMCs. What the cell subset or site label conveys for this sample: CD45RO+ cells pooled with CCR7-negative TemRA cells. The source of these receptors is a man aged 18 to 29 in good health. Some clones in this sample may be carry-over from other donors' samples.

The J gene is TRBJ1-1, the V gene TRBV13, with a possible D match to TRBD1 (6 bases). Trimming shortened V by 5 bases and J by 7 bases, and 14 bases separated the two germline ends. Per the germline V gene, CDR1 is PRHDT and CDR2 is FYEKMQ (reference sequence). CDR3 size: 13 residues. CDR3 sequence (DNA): TGTGCCAGCAGCAGGGGGAAGCGGAGTGAAGCTTTCTTT. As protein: CASSRGKRSEAFF.

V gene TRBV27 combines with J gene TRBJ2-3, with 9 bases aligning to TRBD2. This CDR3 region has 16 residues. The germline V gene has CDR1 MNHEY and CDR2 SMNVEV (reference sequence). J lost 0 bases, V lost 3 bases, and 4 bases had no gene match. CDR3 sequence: CASSFAGGASTDTQYF. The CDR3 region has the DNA TGTGCCAGCAGTTTTGCGGGAGGGGCTAGCACAGATACGCAGTATTTT.

CDR3 region: CASFAGNTGELFF. The CDR3 region has the DNA TGTGCCAGCTTTGCGGGGAACACCGGGGAGCTGTTTTTT. The rearrangement joins TRBV7-9 to TRBJ2-2; D possibly corresponds to TRBD2 (5 bases). Trimming took 8 bases from V and 1 from J, leaving 8 bases between them. The CDR3 length is 13 residues. The germline gives CDR1 SEHNR, CDR2 FQNEAQ (reference sequence).

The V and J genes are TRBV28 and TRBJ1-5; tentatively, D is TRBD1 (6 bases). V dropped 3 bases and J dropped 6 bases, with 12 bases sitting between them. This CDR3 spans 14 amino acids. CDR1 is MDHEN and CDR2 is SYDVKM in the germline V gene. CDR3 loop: CASSFPTGSQPQHF. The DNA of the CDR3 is TGTGCCAGCAGTTTCCCGACAGGTAGTCAGCCCCAGCATTTT. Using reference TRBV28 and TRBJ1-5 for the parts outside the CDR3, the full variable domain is DVKVTQSSRYLVKRTGEKVFLECVQDMDHENMFWYRQDPGLGLRLIYFSYDVKMKEKGDIPEGYSVSREKKERFSLILESASTNQTSMYLCASSFPTGSQPQHFGDGTRLSIL.

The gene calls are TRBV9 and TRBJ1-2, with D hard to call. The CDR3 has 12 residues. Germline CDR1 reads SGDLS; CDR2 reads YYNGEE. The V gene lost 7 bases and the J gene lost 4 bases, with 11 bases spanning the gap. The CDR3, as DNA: TGTGCCAGCGAAACCGGACGCTATGGCTACACCTTC. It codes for CASETGRYGYTF.

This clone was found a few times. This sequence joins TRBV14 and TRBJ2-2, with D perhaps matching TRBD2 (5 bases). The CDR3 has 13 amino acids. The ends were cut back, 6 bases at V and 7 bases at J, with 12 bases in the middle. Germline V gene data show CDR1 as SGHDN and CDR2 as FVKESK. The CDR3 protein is CASSPGLGGELFF. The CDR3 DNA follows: TGTGCCAGCAGTCCCGGACTCGGCGGGGAGCTGTTTTTT.